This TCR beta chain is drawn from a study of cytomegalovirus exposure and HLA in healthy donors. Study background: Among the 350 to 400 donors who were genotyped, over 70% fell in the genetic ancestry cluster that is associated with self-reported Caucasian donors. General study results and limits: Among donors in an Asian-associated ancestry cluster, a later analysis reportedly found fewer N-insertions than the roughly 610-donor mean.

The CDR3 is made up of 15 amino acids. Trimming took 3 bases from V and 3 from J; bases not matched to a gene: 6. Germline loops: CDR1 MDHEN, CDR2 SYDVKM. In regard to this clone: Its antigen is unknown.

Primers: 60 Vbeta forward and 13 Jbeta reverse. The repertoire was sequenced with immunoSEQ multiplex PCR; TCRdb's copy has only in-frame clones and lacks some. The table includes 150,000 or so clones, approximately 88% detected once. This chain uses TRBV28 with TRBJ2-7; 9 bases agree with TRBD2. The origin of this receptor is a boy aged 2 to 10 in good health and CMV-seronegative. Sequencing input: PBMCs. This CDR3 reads CASSLWASGNYEQYF. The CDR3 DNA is TGTGCCAGCAGTTTGTGGGCTAGCGGGAACTACGAGCAGTACTTC.